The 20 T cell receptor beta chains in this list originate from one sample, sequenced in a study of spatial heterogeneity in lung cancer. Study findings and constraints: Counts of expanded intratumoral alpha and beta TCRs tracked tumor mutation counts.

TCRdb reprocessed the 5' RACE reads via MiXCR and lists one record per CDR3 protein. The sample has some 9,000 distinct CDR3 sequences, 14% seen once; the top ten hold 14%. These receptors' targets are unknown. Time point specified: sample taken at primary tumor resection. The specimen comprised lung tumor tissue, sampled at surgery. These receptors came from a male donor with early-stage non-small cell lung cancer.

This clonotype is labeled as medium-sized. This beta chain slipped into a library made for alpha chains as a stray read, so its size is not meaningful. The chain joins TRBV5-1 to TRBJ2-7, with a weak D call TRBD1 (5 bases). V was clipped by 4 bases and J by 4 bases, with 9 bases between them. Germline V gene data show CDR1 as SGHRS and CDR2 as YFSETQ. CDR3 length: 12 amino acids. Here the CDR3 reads CASSADSYEQYF. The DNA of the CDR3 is TGCGCCAGCAGCGCCGACAGTTACGAGCAGTACTTC.

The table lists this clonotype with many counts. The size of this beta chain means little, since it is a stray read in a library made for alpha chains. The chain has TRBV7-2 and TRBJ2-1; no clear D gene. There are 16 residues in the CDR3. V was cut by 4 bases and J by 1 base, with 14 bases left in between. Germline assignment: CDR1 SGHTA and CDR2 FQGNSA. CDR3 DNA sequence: TGTGCCAGCAGCTGGCCTGGCTCCGTATCCTACAATGAGCAGTTCTTC. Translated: CASSWPGSVSYNEQFF.

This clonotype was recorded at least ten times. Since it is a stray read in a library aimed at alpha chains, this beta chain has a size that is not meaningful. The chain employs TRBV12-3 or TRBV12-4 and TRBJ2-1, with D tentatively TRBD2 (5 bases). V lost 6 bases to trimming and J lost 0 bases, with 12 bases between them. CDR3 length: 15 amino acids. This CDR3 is CASSQEGSSYNEQFF. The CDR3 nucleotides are TGTGCCAGCAGCCAAGAGGGTAGCTCCTACAATGAGCAGTTCTTC.

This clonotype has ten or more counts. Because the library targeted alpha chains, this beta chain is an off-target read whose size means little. In DNA, the CDR3 is TGTGCCAGCAGCTTACAGGGGACAAGCGCTGAAGCTTTCTTT. Its protein product is CASSLQGTSAEAFF. This chain links TRBV7-3 with TRBJ1-1; TRBD1 might be the D (6 bases). The V and J ends lost 2 bases and 6 bases respectively, with 13 bases between them. The CDR3 is 14 amino acids. Germline lookup yields CDR1 SGHTA and CDR2 FQGTGA.

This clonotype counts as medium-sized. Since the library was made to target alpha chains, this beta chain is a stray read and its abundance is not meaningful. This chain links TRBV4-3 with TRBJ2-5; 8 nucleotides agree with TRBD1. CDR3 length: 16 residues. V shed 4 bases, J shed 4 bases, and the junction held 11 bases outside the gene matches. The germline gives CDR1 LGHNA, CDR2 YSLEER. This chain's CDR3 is CASSPVRQGRGETQYF. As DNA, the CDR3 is TGCGCCAGCAGCCCCGTGAGACAGGGGCGCGGAGAGACCCAGTACTTC.

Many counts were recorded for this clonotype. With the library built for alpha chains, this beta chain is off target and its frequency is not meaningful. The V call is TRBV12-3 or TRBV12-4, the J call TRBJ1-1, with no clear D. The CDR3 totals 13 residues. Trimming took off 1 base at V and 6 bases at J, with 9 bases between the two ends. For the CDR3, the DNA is TGTGCCAGCAGTTTAGGGGGTTTACCTGAAGCTTTCTTT. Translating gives CASSLGGLPEAFF.

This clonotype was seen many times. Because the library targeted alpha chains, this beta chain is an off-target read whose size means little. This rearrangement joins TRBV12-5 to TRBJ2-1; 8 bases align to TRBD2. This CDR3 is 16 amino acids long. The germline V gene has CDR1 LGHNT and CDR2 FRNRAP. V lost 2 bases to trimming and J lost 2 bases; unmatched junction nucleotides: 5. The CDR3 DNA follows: TGTGCTAGTGGTTTGACTACTAGCGGTCCCTACAATGAGCAGTTCTTC. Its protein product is CASGLTTSGPYNEQFF.

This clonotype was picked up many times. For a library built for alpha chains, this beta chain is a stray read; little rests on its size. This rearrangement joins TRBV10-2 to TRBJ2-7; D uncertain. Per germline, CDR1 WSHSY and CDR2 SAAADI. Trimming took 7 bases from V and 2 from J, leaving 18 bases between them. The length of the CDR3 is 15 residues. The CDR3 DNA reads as TGCGCCAGCATCCCCGTAGACGGGCGCCCCTACGAGCAGTACTTC. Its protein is CASIPVDGRPYEQYF.

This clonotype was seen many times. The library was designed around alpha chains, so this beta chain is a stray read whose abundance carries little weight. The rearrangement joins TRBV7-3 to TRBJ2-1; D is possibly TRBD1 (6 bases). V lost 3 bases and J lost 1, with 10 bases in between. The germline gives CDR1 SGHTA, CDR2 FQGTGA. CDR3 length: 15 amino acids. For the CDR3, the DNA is TGTGCCAGCAGCTTGATGACAGGATCCTACAATGAGCAGTTCTTC. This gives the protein CASSLMTGSYNEQFF.

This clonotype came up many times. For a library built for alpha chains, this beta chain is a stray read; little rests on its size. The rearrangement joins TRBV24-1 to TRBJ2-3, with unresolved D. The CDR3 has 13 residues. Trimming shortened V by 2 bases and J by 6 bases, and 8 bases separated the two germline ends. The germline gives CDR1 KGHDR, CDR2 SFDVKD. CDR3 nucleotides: TGTGCCACCAGTGATTATCACTCCGATACGCAGTATTTT. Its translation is CATSDYHSDTQYF.

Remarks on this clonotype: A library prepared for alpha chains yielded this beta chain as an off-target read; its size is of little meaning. In nucleotides, the CDR3 is TGCGCCAGCGGTCAACAGGGGCCTAATGAAAAACTGTTTTTT. It translates to CASGQQGPNEKLFF. The chain couples TRBV5-1 to TRBJ1-4, with 7 bases identical to TRBD1. The CDR3 totals 14 residues. Trimming removed 7 bases from V and 3 bases from J; junction bases left unmatched: 6. CDR1 is SGHRS and CDR2 is YFSETQ in the germline V gene.

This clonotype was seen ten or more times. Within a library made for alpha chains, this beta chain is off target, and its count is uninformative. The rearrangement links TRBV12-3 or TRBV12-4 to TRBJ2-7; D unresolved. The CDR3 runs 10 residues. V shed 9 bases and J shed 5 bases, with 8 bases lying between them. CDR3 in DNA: TGTGCCAGGAACCGGGACGAGCAGTACTTC. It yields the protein CARNRDEQYF.

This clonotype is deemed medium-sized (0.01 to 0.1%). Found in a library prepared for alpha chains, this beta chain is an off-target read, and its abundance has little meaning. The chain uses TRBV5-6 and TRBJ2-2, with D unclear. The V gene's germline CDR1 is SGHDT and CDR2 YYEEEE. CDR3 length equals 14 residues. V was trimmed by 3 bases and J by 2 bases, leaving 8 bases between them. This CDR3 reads CASSWTVNTGELFF. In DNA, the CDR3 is TGTGCCAGCAGCTGGACCGTTAACACCGGGGAGCTGTTTTTT.

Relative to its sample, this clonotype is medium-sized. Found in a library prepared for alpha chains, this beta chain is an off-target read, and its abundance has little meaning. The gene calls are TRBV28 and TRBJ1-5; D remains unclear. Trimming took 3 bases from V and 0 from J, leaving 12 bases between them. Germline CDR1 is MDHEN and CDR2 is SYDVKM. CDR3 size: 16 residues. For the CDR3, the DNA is TGTGCCAGCAGTTTCGTAACAGAGTATAGCAATCAGCCCCAGCATTTT. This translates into CASSFVTEYSNQPQHF.

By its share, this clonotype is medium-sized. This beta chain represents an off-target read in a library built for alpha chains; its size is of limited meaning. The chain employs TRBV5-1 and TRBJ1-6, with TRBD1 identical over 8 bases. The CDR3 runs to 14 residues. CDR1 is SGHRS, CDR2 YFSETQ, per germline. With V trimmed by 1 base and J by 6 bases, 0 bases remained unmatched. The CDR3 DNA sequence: TGCGCCAGCAGCTTGACAGGGGGTAATTCACCCCTCCACTTT. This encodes CASSLTGGNSPLHF.

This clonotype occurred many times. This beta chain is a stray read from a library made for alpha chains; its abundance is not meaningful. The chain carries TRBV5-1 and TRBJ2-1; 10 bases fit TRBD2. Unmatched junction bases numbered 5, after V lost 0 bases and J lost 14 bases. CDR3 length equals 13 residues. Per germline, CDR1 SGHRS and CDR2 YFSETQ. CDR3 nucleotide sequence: TGCGCCAGCAGCTTGGAGGCTAGCGGGAGAGAGTTCTTC. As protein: CASSLEASGREFF.

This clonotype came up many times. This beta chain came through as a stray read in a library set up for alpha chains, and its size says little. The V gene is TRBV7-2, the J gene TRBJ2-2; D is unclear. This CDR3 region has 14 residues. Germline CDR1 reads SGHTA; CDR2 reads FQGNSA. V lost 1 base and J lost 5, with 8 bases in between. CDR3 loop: CASSLEALTGELFF. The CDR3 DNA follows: TGTGCCAGCAGCTTAGAAGCCTTAACCGGGGAGCTGTTTTTT.

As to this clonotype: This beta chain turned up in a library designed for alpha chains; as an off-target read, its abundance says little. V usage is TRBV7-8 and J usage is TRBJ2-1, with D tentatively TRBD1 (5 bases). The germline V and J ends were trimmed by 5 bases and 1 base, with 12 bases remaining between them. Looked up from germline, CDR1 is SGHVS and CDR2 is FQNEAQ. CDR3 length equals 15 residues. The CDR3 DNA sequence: TGTGCCAGCAGCCCTCAGGCAGGGTCCTACAATGAGCAGTTCTTC. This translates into CASSPQAGSYNEQFF.

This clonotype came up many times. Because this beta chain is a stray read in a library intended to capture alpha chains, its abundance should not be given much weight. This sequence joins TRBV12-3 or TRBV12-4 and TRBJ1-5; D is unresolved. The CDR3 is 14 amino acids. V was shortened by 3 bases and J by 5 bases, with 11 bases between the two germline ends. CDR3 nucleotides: TGTGCCAGCAGTTTCGGTGGCGGAGATCAGCCCCAGCATTTT. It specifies CASSFGGGDQPQHF.

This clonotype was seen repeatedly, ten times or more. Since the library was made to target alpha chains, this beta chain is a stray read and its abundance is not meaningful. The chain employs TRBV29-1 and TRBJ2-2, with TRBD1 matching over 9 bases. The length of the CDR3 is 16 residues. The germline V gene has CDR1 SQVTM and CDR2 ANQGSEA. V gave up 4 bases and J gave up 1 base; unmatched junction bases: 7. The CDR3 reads CSVGQDRGKNTGELFF. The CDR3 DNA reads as TGCAGCGTTGGTCAAGACAGGGGGAAGAACACCGGGGAGCTGTTTTTT.